A single sample gave rise to the 28 T cell receptor beta chains below, sequenced in a study of T-cell reconstitution after alpha-beta-depleted transplantation in children. For TCRbeta, the library was prepared with unique molecular identifiers. TCRdb reanalysed the PCR reads using MiXCR and keeps one entry per CDR3 protein. Of 280,000 or so distinct CDR3 sequences detected, 11% appear once; the ten largest clones hold 23%. This material consisted of peripheral blood, taken 180 days after TCRalphabeta/CD19-depleted stem cell transplant. These receptors were obtained from a male patient between 2 and 10 years old who had a stem cell transplant for chronic granulomatous disease, so the T cells may come from the graft donor.

This clonotype was found a few times. This sequence joins TRBV5-5 and TRBJ2-1, with D possibly called TRBD1 or TRBD2 (5 bases each). This CDR3 is 17 amino acids long. The germline CDR1 and CDR2 sequences are SGHKS and YYEKEE (reference sequence). V lost 0 bases, J lost 12 bases, and 25 bases lay in between. The CDR3 region is CASSLAGREGHPGGQFF. The DNA for the CDR3 is TGTGCCAGCAGCTTGGCGGGTCGAGAAGGGCACCCTGGGGGGCAGTTCTTC.

With regard to this clonotype: A much larger clone is a single base away; this may be a read error. The CDR3 carries no conserved terminal phenylalanine or tryptophan, so it likely arises from a read error. This chain links TRBV20-1 with TRBJ2-6, with D possibly being TRBD2 (5 bases). The germline CDR1 and CDR2 sequences are DFQATT and SNEGSKA (reference sequence). The CDR3 sequence is 17 residues long. The germline V and J ends were trimmed by 0 bases and 0 bases, with 12 bases remaining between them. CDR3 loop: CSARDLSGISGANVLTL. The CDR3 DNA sequence: TGCAGTGCTAGAGATCTCAGCGGCATCTCTGGGGCCAACGTCCTGACTTTG.

This chain links TRBV3-1 with TRBJ1-1, with 7 nucleotides matching TRBD1. V trimming: 2 bases; J trimming: 5 bases; junction bases outside the gene matches: 11. The CDR3 has 16 residues. The V gene's germline CDR1 is LGHDT and CDR2 YNNKEL (reference sequence). The CDR3 loop is CASSQPTGAGVTEAFF. The CDR3 nucleotides are TGTGCCAGCAGCCAACCTACAGGGGCGGGGGTGACTGAAGCTTTCTTT.

This clonotype was picked up many times. The J gene is TRBJ2-1, the V gene TRBV27, with 7 bases fitting TRBD2. There are 17 residues in the CDR3. V was pared by 5 bases and J by 3 bases, with 13 bases of the junction left unmatched. CDR1 and CDR2 (germline): MNHEY, SMNVEV (reference sequence). CDR3 DNA: TGTGCCAGCAGTGCTAGACCGGGAGGAGCGGACTACAATGAGCAGTTCTTC. Residues: CASSARPGGADYNEQFF.

In its sample, this clonotype was seen many times. The chain is built from TRBV28 and TRBJ1-2; D not certain. The CDR3 is made up of 13 amino acids. Germline loops: CDR1 MDHEN, CDR2 SYDVKM. Trimming took off 6 bases at V and 4 bases at J, with 12 bases between the two ends. The CDR3 region is CASRIKGGYGYTF. The CDR3 DNA sequence: TGTGCCAGCAGGATAAAGGGTGGCTATGGCTACACCTTC.

This clonotype was counted ten times or more. The genes are TRBV29-1 and TRBJ2-3, with 7 bases fitting TRBD1. This CDR3 contains 16 residues. Trimming at V came to 6 bases and at J to 1 base, leaving 13 bases not matched to a gene. Germline CDR1 SQVTM, CDR2 ANQGSEA. CDR3 region: CSVTGTALNRTDTQYF. In DNA form, the CDR3 reads TGCAGCGTAACCGGGACAGCTCTTAATCGCACAGATACGCAGTATTTT.

This clonotype was counted at least ten times. CDR3 in DNA: TGTGCCACCCCCCGGGCCGAGCAGTACTTC. It yields the protein CATPRAEQYF. The rearrangement links TRBV12-3 or TRBV12-4 to TRBJ2-7, with no clear D. This CDR3 spans 10 amino acids. Trimming took off 10 bases at V and 6 bases at J, with 10 bases between the two ends.

The V and J genes are TRBV4-2 and TRBJ2-2, with TRBD1 matching 10 bases. J was trimmed by 0 bases and V by 3 bases; bases with no gene match: 4. CDR1 and CDR2 (germline): LGHNA, YNFKEQ. This CDR3 has 17 residues. The CDR3 loop reads CASSHVGQGANTGELFF. The CDR3 DNA reads as TGTGCCAGCAGCCATGTAGGACAGGGGGCGAACACCGGGGAGCTGTTTTTT.

Remarks on this clonotype: Being one base from a much bigger clone, this may be a read error. The chain joins TRBV7-8 to TRBJ2-3; maybe TRBD1 (6 bases). The CDR3 consists of 14 residues. Per germline, CDR1 SGHVS and CDR2 FQNEAQ. This CDR3 is CVSSLGQRTDTQYF. The CDR3 nucleotides read TGTGTCAGCAGCCTTGGACAGCGCACAGATACGCAGTATTTT.

The chain couples TRBV14 to TRBJ2-1; 7 bases are shared with TRBD2. The CDR3 spans 17 residues. The V segment lost 2 bases and the J segment 0 bases; nucleotides outside the gene matches: 7. Germline assignment: CDR1 SGHDN and CDR2 FVKESK. DNA of the CDR3: TGTGCCAGCAGCCAATGGGGCGGGAGCCTCTCCTACAATGAGCAGTTCTTC. Translated: CASSQWGGSLSYNEQFF.

V is TRBV7-2 and J is TRBJ1-6, with D possibly being TRBD1 (5 bases). Germline loops: CDR1 SGHTA, CDR2 FQGNSA. V was pared by 0 bases and J by 8 bases, with 20 bases between. The CDR3 spans 18 residues. This CDR3 reads CASSLARVFGAWYSPLHF. The CDR3 nucleotides read TGTGCCAGCAGCTTAGCGCGGGTGTTTGGGGCATGGTATTCACCCCTCCACTTT.

This clonotype was seen ten or more times. The CDR3 nucleotides read TGCAGCGTTGGCCACCCAGCGGCAGGCTACACCTTC. Amino acid sequence: CSVGHPAAGYTF. This rearrangement joins TRBV29-1 to TRBJ1-2; D gene uncertain. The germline V gene encodes CDR1 SQVTM and CDR2 ANQGSEA. The CDR3 has 12 residues. The V and J ends lost 4 bases and 8 bases respectively, with 14 bases between them.

Worth noting for this clonotype: A read error may explain this, as a much larger clone is one base away. The V call is TRBV20-1, the J call TRBJ2-1, with TRBD1 matching over 8 bases. CDR1 is DFQATT and CDR2 is SNEGSKA in the germline V gene (reference sequence). CDR3 length equals 16 residues. The CDR3 DNA sequence: TGCTGTGCTAGAGATAAATTTGGGACAGGACACAATGAGCAGTTCTTC. This sequence encodes CCARDKFGTGHNEQFF.

In its sample, this clonotype was seen many times. The chain couples TRBV5-1 to TRBJ2-7, with D perhaps being TRBD1 or TRBD2 (5 bases each). The V and J ends lost 4 bases and 6 bases respectively, with 14 bases between them. CDR3 length equals 13 residues. Germline CDR1 reads SGHRS; CDR2 reads YFSETQ. The CDR3 spells CASSIARGAEQYF. As DNA, the CDR3 is TGCGCCAGCAGCATCGCAAGGGGAGCCGAGCAGTACTTC.

This clonotype was seen repeatedly, ten times or more. The chain recombines TRBV5-6 with TRBJ2-7; D is unclear. The CDR3 runs to 14 residues. The germline gives CDR1 SGHDT, CDR2 YYEEEE. V was cut by 7 bases and J by 3 bases, with 17 bases left in between. The CDR3 protein is CASAPDPYNYEQYF. The CDR3 DNA reads as TGTGCCAGCGCACCGGACCCGTACAACTACGAGCAGTACTTC.

This clonotype was counted many times. The chain combines TRBV20-1 with TRBJ2-7; no definite D call. The V and J ends lost 4 bases and 1 base respectively, with 5 bases between them. Germline V lookup: CDR1 DFQATT, CDR2 SNEGSKA (reference sequence). The CDR3 runs to 11 residues. Here the CDR3 reads CSAKVSYEQYF. The CDR3 DNA reads TGCAGTGCTAAGGTTTCCTACGAGCAGTACTTC.

This clonotype was counted at least ten times. The chain links TRBV19 to TRBJ2-1; 11 bases fit TRBD2. V was clipped by 4 bases and J by 15 bases; unmatched bases: 14. The CDR3 is made up of 15 amino acids. Germline V gene lookup returns CDR1 LNHDA and CDR2 SQIVND (reference sequence). CDR3 DNA sequence: TGTGCCAGTAGTACCAACAGCAAACTAGCGGGGGTTGTGTTCTTC. Translation: CASSTNSKLAGVVFF. Full variable domain (rest looked up from reference TRBV19 and TRBJ2-1): DGGITQSPKYLFRKEGQNVTLSCEQNLNHDAMYWYRQDPGQGLRLIYYSQIVNDFQKGDIAEGYSVSREKKESFPLTVTSAQKNPTAFYLCASSTNSKLAGVVFFGPGTRLTVL.

To note about this clonotype: Here the CDR3 omits its conserved ending phenylalanine or tryptophan, so a read error is the likely source. The chain links TRBV30 to TRBJ2-7; TRBD1 matches 7 bases. Germline CDR1 GTSNPN, CDR2 SVGIG (reference sequence). The CDR3 is 13 amino acids. V lost 4 bases, J lost 4 bases, and 7 bases stayed unmatched. CDR3 DNA: TGTGCCTGGACGGGACAGAGGAAATACGAGCAGTACTGC. This codes for CAWTGQRKYEQYC.

This clonotype occurred many times. The chain employs TRBV24-1 and TRBJ2-1; D is unclear. V was cut by 5 bases and J by 3 bases, with 10 bases left in between. The CDR3 is 14 amino acids. Germline V gene sequence: CDR1 KGHDR, CDR2 SFDVKD. The CDR3 nucleotides read TGTGCCACCAGTGGCGAAGTGAACTACAATGAGCAGTTCTTC. This codes for CATSGEVNYNEQFF.

This chain joins TRBV28 and TRBJ2-1; tentative D call: TRBD1 (5 bases). Trimming took 3 bases from V and 5 from J, leaving 11 bases between them. The CDR3 runs to 14 residues. Germline values: CDR1 MDHEN, CDR2 SYDVKM. Here the CDR3 DNA reads TGTGCCAGCAGTTTCGCAGGGAAGCACAATGAGCAGTTCTTC. Amino acids: CASSFAGKHNEQFF.

Worth noting for this clonotype: The junction and the germline gene differ at one end; a read error may be behind it. The CDR3 DNA reads TGCTGTGCTAGGGGGCTAGCGGGGGGGATCTACAATGAGCAGTTCTTC. Residues: CCARGLAGGIYNEQFF. This chain joins TRBV20-1 and TRBJ2-1; 12 bases line up with TRBD2. The CDR3 is 16 residues long. CDR1 and CDR2 (germline): DFQATT, SNEGSKA (reference sequence).

This chain connects TRBV7-2 to TRBJ2-2; unclear D gene. Trimming took off 6 bases at V and 1 base at J, with 9 bases between the two ends. The V gene's germline CDR1 is SGHTA and CDR2 FQGNSA. CDR3 length equals 14 residues. The CDR3 region has the DNA TGTGCCAGCAGACCGGCAGGGAACACCGGGGAGCTGTTTTTT. Its translation is CASRPAGNTGELFF.

This clonotype was seen many times. The rearrangement joins TRBV11-1 to TRBJ2-3; possible D gene TRBD2, 8 bases. The ends were cut back, 4 bases at V and 1 base at J, with 24 bases in the middle. CDR1 SGHAT and CDR2 FQDESV come from the germline V gene (reference sequence). The CDR3 runs to 19 residues. The CDR3 spells CASSSDRAWAGGRTDTQYF. CDR3 nucleotide sequence: TGTGCCAGCAGCTCTGACAGGGCGTGGGCGGGAGGCCGCACAGATACGCAGTATTTT.

Notes on this clonotype: This may be a read error: a much more frequent sequence differs by one nucleotide. Given the absence of the conserved phenylalanine or tryptophan at the CDR3 end, a read error is likely. The chain is built from TRBV7-9 and TRBJ2-3; 8 bases map to TRBD2. The V segment lost 1 base and the J segment 3 bases; nucleotides outside the gene matches: 9. The CDR3 has 17 residues. The germline V gene has CDR1 SEHNR and CDR2 FQNEAQ (reference sequence). CDR3 sequence: CASSLGRASGRTDTQYL. CDR3 DNA sequence: TGTGCCAGCAGCTTAGGAAGGGCTAGCGGGCGTACAGATACGCAGTATCTT.

This clonotype was recorded a few times. The chain has TRBV16 and TRBJ2-7; D gene unclear. With 3 bases removed from V and 3 bases from J, the gap between germline ends came to 3 bases. Germline V gene sequence: CDR1 KGHSY, CDR2 FQNENV. The CDR3 is 11 residues long. CDR3 nucleotide sequence: TGTGCCAGCAGCCATCGCTACGAGCAGTACTTC. This encodes CASSHRYEQYF.

The rearrangement joins TRBV28 to TRBJ2-1; possible D gene TRBD1, 6 bases. Germline lookup yields CDR1 MDHEN and CDR2 SYDVKM. CDR3 length: 15 residues. Trimming shortened V by 5 bases and J by 1 base, and 12 bases separated the two germline ends. The CDR3 DNA follows: TGTGCCAGCAGTCCCAACAGGGAATCCTACAATGAGCAGTTCTTC. This encodes CASSPNRESYNEQFF. Using reference TRBV28 and TRBJ2-1 for the parts outside the CDR3, the full variable domain is DVKVTQSSRYLVKRTGEKVFLECVQDMDHENMFWYRQDPGLGLRLIYFSYDVKMKEKGDIPEGYSVSREKKERFSLILESASTNQTSMYLCASSPNRESYNEQFFGPGTRLTVL.

CDR3: CATSRGAGELFF. The CDR3 DNA is TGTGCCACCAGCAGAGGGGCCGGGGAGCTGTTTTTT. The V gene is TRBV15, the J gene TRBJ2-2; D is ambiguous. CDR1 is LNHNV and CDR2 is YYDKDF in the germline V gene (reference sequence). Deletions cut 1 base from V and 6 bases from J, with 3 bases between. The CDR3 covers 12 residues.

The sample holds many counts of this clonotype. The chain joins TRBV20-1 to TRBJ2-3, with D unresolved. Germline V gives CDR1 DFQATT, CDR2 SNEGSKA (reference sequence). The germline V and J ends were trimmed by 6 bases and 5 bases, with 9 bases remaining between them. The CDR3 consists of 11 residues. For the CDR3, the DNA is TGCAGTGCGATCGCTGGAGATACGCAGTATTTT. It codes for CSAIAGDTQYF.